This T cell receptor beta chain is drawn from a study of T-cell reconstitution after alpha-beta-depleted transplantation in children. This clonotype has only a few counts. Unique molecular identifiers were incorporated into the prepared TCRbeta library. A single record per CDR3 protein comes from TCRdb applying MiXCR to the PCR reads. The profile covers about 420,000 distinct CDR3 sequences, with approximately 11% appearing a single time and 4.5% to 6.5% taken by the ten largest. This receptor was taken from a human donor who donated a stem cell graft to a child with acute myeloid leukemia. Sequenced material: PBMCs from the stem cell graft donor, taken from the stem cell graft.

For the CDR3, the DNA is TGCGCCAGCACCGACCGAGCGGGGTACACCGGGGAGCTGTTTTTT. This encodes CASTDRAGYTGELFF. The chain has TRBV5-1 and TRBJ2-2; the match to TRBD2 covers 7 bases. The trim removed 6 bases at V and 3 bases at J, leaving 8 bases unmatched. This CDR3 spans 15 amino acids. The germline gives CDR1 SGHRS, CDR2 YFSETQ.